The 14 T cell receptor beta chains presented below share a single source sample, sequenced in a study of cytomegalovirus exposure and HLA in healthy donors. PCR primers comprised 60 Vbeta and 13 Jbeta primers. Sequencing was performed with immunoSEQ multiplex PCR; in TCRdb, only in-frame clones are kept and a portion is missing. Among about 220,000 clones listed, 65% to 85% were seen once. Sequenced material: PBMCs. These receptors were taken from a boy between 2 and 15 years old in good health and CMV-seronegative.

The chain couples TRBV6-6 to TRBJ2-1; 9 bases line up with TRBD1. The J segment lost 5 bases and the V segment lost 2 bases, leaving 7 bases of the junction unmatched. The CDR3 runs to 16 residues. Germline CDR1 and CDR2: MNHNY and SVGAGI (reference sequence). In DNA form, the CDR3 reads TGTGCCAGCAGTTACCAACGACAGGGGGTACACAATGAGCAGTTCTTC. Its protein product is CASSYQRQGVHNEQFF.

The rearrangement uses TRBV6-1 and TRBJ1-1; 11 nucleotides line up with TRBD1. V was pared by 3 bases and J by 5 bases, with 11 bases of the junction left unmatched. There are 17 residues in the CDR3. Looked up from germline, CDR1 is MNHNS and CDR2 is SASEGT. This chain's CDR3 is CASSDPPGTGGGTEAFF. In DNA, the CDR3 is TGTGCCAGCAGTGACCCCCCCGGGACAGGGGGAGGGACTGAAGCTTTCTTT.

The chain recombines TRBV6-4 with TRBJ1-2; D is unresolved. The CDR3 sequence is 14 residues long. Germline V gene data show CDR1 as MRHNA and CDR2 as SNTAGT. V was cut by 4 bases and J by 6 bases, with 15 bases left in between. CDR3 bases: TGTGCCAGCAGTGTCGGTGAGGCTGGAGATGGCTACACCTTC. Protein: CASSVGEAGDGYTF.

The J gene is TRBJ2-5, the V gene TRBV5-4; D possibly corresponds to TRBD1 (6 bases). CDR3 size: 12 residues. V gave up 7 bases and J gave up 11 bases, with 18 bases separating them. Germline CDR1 and CDR2: SGHNT and YYREEE (reference sequence). In DNA form, the CDR3 reads TGTGCCAGCGGCGGCAGGGGTGAGGAGCAGTACTTC. Amino acids: CASGGRGEEQYF.

For the CDR3, the DNA is TGTGCCAGCAGCTTGACAGGAGCAAGCAATCAGCCCCAGCATTTT. The encoded protein is CASSLTGASNQPQHF. The V and J genes are TRBV5-6 and TRBJ1-5, with D perhaps matching TRBD1 (5 bases). Germline V CDR1 and CDR2: SGHDT, YYEEEE. This CDR3 is 15 amino acids long. The V end was cut by 1 base, the J end by 1 base, with 9 bases between.

This chain links TRBV10-3 with TRBJ1-2; 11 bases are shared with TRBD1. The CDR3 runs to 15 residues. CDR1 and CDR2 (germline): ENHRY, SYGVKD. After removal of 3 bases from V and 2 bases from J, the junction contained 2 bases not matched to a gene. The CDR3 DNA follows: TGTGCCATCAGTGAAGGACAGGGGGCAAACTATGGCTACACCTTC. Translation gives CAISEGQGANYGYTF.

The chain uses TRBV5-6 and TRBJ2-6; perhaps TRBD2 as D (5 bases). There are 15 residues in the CDR3. Germline-derived CDR1 and CDR2 are SGHDT and YYEEEE. Trimming shortened V by 4 bases and J by 4 bases, and 12 bases separated the two germline ends. Written as DNA, the CDR3 is TGTGCCAGCAGCCTGTCGGGGTTCGGGGCCAACGTCCTGACTTTC. Its protein product is CASSLSGFGANVLTF.

This chain joins TRBV5-1 and TRBJ2-4; 8 bases align to TRBD2. Per germline, CDR1 SGHRS and CDR2 YFSETQ. This CDR3 comprises 14 residues. With V trimmed by 3 bases and J by 7 bases, 6 bases remained unmatched. CDR3 DNA: TGCGCCAGCAGCTCCACTAGCGGAGGGAACATTCAGTACTTC. Protein sequence: CASSSTSGGNIQYF.

As DNA, the CDR3 is TGTGCCAGCAGTTCCCGGGGAGGGACTGAAGCTTTCTTT. Encoded protein: CASSSRGGTEAFF. This chain links TRBV6-5 with TRBJ1-1; D gene unclear. Trimming took 4 bases from V and 5 from J, leaving 11 bases between them. CDR1 is MNHEY and CDR2 is SVGAGI in the germline V gene. The CDR3 totals 13 residues.

This clone appeared a single time. V and J are TRBV7-9 and TRBJ1-1; TRBD1 might be the D (6 bases). The CDR3 is made up of 13 amino acids. Germline V CDR1 and CDR2: SEHNR, FQNEAQ (reference sequence). Between the trimmed V and J ends, which lost 4 bases and 11 bases, there was a span of 17 bases. The CDR3 is CASSSGIQGRAFF. For the CDR3, the DNA is TGTGCCAGCAGCTCAGGCATACAGGGTCGGGCTTTCTTT.

V and J are TRBV6-6 and TRBJ1-1, with unresolved D. Germline loops: CDR1 MNHNY, CDR2 SVGAGI (reference sequence). The V gene lost 0 bases and the J gene lost 5 bases, with 10 bases spanning the gap. CDR3 size: 14 residues. In nucleotides, the CDR3 is TGTGCCAGCAGTTACTCAGGCGGGGAGACTGAAGCTTTCTTT. Translated, it gives CASSYSGGETEAFF.

The chain carries TRBV7-9 and TRBJ2-5, with 15 bases identical to TRBD2. The DNA end is a closer match to TRBJ2-7, so the J assignment may be wrong. Germline lookup yields CDR1 SEHNR and CDR2 FQNEAQ (reference sequence). The CDR3 consists of 15 residues. The CDR3 DNA reads TGTGCCAGCAGCCGGGGACTAGCGGGGGGCTACGAGCAGTACTTC. Its protein product is CASSRGLAGGYEQYF.

This clone was observed a handful of times. V usage is TRBV7-8 and J usage is TRBJ1-4; D is unclear. The V gene's germline CDR1 is SGHVS and CDR2 FQNEAQ. The CDR3 loop spans 15 amino acids. V was cut by 2 bases and J by 0 bases, with 7 bases left in between. CDR3 sequence (DNA): TGTGCCAGCAGCTTATCGGAGGCAACTAATGAAAAACTGTTTTTT. Protein sequence: CASSLSEATNEKLFF. The full variable domain, its missing parts supplied by reference TRBV7-8 and TRBJ1-4, is GAGVSQSPRYKVAKRGQDVALRCDPISGHVSLFWYQQALGQGPEFLTYFQNEAQLDKSGLPSDRFFAERPEGSVSTLKIQRTQQEDSAVYLCASSLSEATNEKLFFGSGTQLSVL.

The V gene is TRBV4-2, the J gene TRBJ2-1; TRBD2 matches 7 bases. Germline values: CDR1 LGHNA, CDR2 YNFKEQ. The CDR3 contains 13 residues. The V gene end was trimmed by 5 bases and the J gene end by 8 bases; junction bases not matched to a gene: 6. The CDR3 reads CASSTGGGHEQFF. The CDR3 DNA follows: TGTGCCAGCAGCACGGGGGGAGGGCATGAGCAGTTCTTC.